These 4 T cell receptor beta chains were sequenced from one sample in a study of T cells in Graves' hyperthyroidism and ophthalmopathy. Amplification yielded TCR beta CDR3 regions, with RNA transcripts as the source. The primer set for the first-round RT-PCR of the TCR CDR3 was HTBI. TCRdb reprocessed the multiplex PCR reads with MiXCR, giving one entry per CDR3 protein. This table has about 380,000 distinct CDR3 sequences, about 18% appearing once. The sequencing sample was made of blood. The receptor set was obtained from a man younger than 35 with Graves' ophthalmopathy.

This clonotype was detected ten times or more. CDR3 nucleotide sequence: TGTGCCAGCAGTTTATCCATATTGGCCCTAGCGGGGGGGCCTAGGACAGATACGCAGTATTTT. It translates to CASSLSILALAGGPRTDTQYF. The chain employs TRBV27 and TRBJ2-3, with 12 bases fitting TRBD2. The CDR3 length is 21 residues. The V and J ends lost 0 bases and 3 bases, in that order; junction bases with no gene match: 16. Germline CDR1 reads MNHEY; CDR2 reads SMNVEV (reference sequence).

This clonotype has a count of ten or more. The chain recombines TRBV20-1 with TRBJ2-3; no firm D call. This CDR3 has 14 residues. Germline V lookup: CDR1 DFQATT, CDR2 SNEGSKA (reference sequence). Between the trimmed V and J ends, which lost 0 bases and 2 bases, there was a span of 9 bases. CDR3 amino acids: CSAREFFLTDTQYF. Written as DNA, the CDR3 is TGCAGTGCTAGAGAGTTCTTTCTCACAGATACGCAGTATTTT.

The table lists this clonotype with a few counts. A much larger clone is a single base away; this may be a read error. V is TRBV11-2 and J is TRBJ1-2; D is undetermined. The CDR3 spans 15 residues. CDR1 and CDR2 (germline): SGHAT, FQNNGV. In DNA form, the CDR3 reads TGTGCCAGCAGCTTAGGGGCAGTTACTAACTATGACTACACCTTC. It translates to CASSLGAVTNYDYTF.

The chain joins TRBV29-1 to TRBJ2-1, with D unresolved. Germline CDR1 is SQVTM and CDR2 is ANQGSEA. The CDR3 contains 10 residues. The CDR3 is CSGLGVEQFF. In nucleotides, the CDR3 is TGCAGTGGCCTTGGAGTTGAGCAGTTCTTC.